Detailed here is one T cell receptor (beta chain). Its cognate antigen is unknown. For the second PCR, which ran for about 7 to 11 cycles, a sample-barcoded 5' primer and a J-beta primer mix were used. Using its own MiXCR run on the 5' RACE reads, TCRdb lists one record per CDR3 protein. The data contain hundreds of thousands of distinct CDR3 sequences, around 42% of them seen just once; the ten biggest clones take up about 21%. This sample is drawn from a study of blood T cells in healthy people across ages. The study, taken as a whole, reports: Possibly confounding the expanded clonotype changes was the fact that donor CMV status was unknown.

Germline V CDR1 and CDR2: SGDLS, YYNGEE. This CDR3 has 19 residues. J was trimmed by 2 bases and V by 4 bases; bases with no gene match: 11. This receptor was obtained from a man aged 60-69 years in good health. The rearrangement joins TRBV9 to TRBJ2-3, with 15 bases fitting TRBD2. The sequenced sample was blood. The CDR3 sequence: CASSKGLAGGKMDTDTQYF. Written as DNA, the CDR3 is TGTGCCAGCAGCAAGGGACTAGCGGGGGGAAAGATGGACACAGATACGCAGTATTTT.